The clone carrying this T cell receptor (beta chain) has a single count. The sample originates from a study of blood T cell repertoires in COVID-19. Exposed enrollees encountered a COVID-19 case at some point within 2 weeks before study entry. Per germline, CDR1 SEHNR and CDR2 FQNEAQ (reference sequence). The CDR3 is 13 residues long. V gave up 7 bases and J gave up 5 bases, with 12 bases separating them. Sequencing was performed with immunoSEQ multiplex PCR; in TCRdb, only in-frame clones are kept and a portion is missing. There are about 190,000 clones in the sample; 84% occur only once, and under 4% lies in the top ten.

Sequenced: PBMCs or T cells enriched from blood (not recorded which). This clonotype was obtained from a young woman who had been exposed to COVID-19. The V call is TRBV7-9, the J call TRBJ1-5; D is possibly TRBD1 (5 bases). CDR3 bases: TGTGCCAGCAACGGGGGGGTTGATCAGCCCCAGCATTTT. It is translated as CASNGGVDQPQHF.